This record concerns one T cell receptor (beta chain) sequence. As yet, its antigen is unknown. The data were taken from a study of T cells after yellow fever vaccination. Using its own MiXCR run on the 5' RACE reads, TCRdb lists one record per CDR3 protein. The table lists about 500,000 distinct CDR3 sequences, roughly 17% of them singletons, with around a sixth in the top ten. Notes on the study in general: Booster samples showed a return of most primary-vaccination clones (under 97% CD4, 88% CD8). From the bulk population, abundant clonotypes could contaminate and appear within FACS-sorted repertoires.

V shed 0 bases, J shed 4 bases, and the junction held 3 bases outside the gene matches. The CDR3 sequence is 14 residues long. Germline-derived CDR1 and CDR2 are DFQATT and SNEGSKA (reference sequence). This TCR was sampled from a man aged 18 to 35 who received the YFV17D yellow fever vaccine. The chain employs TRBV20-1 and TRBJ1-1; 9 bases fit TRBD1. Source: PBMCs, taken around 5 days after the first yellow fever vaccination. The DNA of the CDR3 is TGCAGTGCTAGAGACCTACAGGGGGCCACTGAAGCTTTCTTT. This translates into CSARDLQGATEAFF.